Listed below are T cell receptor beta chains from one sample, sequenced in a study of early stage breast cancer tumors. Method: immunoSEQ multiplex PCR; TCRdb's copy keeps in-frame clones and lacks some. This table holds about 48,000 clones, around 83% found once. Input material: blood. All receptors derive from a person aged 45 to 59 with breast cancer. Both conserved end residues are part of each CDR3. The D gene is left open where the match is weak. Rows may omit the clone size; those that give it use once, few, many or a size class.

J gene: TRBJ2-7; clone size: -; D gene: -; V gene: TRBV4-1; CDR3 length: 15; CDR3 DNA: TGCGCCAGCAGACCTTCCGGGACGGTCCTTGAAGAGCAGTACTTC; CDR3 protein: CASRPSGTVLEEQYF
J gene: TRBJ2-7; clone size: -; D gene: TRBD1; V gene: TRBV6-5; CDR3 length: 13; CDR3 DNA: TGTGCCAGCAGTTACAACAGGGGCCACGAGCAGTACTTC; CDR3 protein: CASSYNRGHEQYF
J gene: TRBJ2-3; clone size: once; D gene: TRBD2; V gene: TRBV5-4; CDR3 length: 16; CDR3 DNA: TGTGCCAGCAGCTTACTAGCGGGGGGAAGCACAGATACGCAGTATTTT; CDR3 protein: CASSLLAGGSTDTQYF
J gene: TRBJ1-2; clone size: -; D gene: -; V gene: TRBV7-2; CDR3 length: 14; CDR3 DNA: TGTGCCAGCAGCTTAGCGGAGGGTAACTATGGCTACACCTTC; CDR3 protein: CASSLAEGNYGYTF
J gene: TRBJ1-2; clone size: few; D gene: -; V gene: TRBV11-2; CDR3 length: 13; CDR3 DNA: TGTGCCAGCAGCCAAGGGCGGCGAGATGGCTACACCTTC; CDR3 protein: CASSQGRRDGYTF
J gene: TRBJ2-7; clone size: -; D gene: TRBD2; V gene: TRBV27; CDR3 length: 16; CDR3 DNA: TGTGCCAGCAGAAAAGATTTACTAGCGGGAGGAAACGAGCAGTACTTC; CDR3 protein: CASRKDLLAGGNEQYF
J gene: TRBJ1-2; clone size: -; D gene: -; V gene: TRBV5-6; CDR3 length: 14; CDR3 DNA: TGTGCCAGCAGCTTGGGATGGGCTAACTATGGCTACACCTTC; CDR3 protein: CASSLGWANYGYTF
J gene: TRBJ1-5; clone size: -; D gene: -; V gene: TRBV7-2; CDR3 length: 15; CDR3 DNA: TGTGCCAGCAGCTTATGGCAGGGGCAAAATCAGCCCCAGCATTTT; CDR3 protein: CASSLWQGQNQPQHF
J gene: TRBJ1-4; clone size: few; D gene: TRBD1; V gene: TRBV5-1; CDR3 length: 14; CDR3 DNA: TGCGCCAGCAGCACCGGGACAGGAGGAGAAAAACTGTTTTTT; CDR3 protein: CASSTGTGGEKLFF
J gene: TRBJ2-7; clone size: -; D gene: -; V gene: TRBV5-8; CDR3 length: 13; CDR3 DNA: TGTGCCAGCACCATCGACGGTCCCTACGAGCAGTATTTC; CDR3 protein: CASTIDGPYEQYF
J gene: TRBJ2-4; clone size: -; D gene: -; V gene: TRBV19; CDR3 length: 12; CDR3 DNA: TGTGCCAGTAGCTCACCTGGAGGGATCCAGTACTTC; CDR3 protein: CASSSPGGIQYF
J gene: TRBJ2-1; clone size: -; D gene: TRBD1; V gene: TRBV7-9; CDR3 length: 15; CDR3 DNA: TGTGCCAGCAGCCTGCCGGGACAGGGCCACAATGAGCAGTTCTTC; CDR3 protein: CASSLPGQGHNEQFF
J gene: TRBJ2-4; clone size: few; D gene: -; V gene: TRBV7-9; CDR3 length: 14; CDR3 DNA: TGTGCCAGCAGCTTAAGTCAGGTGTTAGGCATTCAGTACTTC; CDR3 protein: CASSLSQVLGIQYF
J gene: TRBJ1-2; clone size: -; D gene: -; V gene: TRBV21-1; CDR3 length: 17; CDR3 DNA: TGTGCCAGCAGCAAAAGGTCCAGGGGGAAAGAGGACTATGGCTACACCTTC; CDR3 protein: CASSKRSRGKEDYGYTF
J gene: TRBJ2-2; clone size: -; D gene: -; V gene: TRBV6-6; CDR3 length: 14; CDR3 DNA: TGTGCCAGCAGTTACTCGGAGATCACCGGGGAGCTGTTTTTT; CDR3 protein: CASSYSEITGELFF
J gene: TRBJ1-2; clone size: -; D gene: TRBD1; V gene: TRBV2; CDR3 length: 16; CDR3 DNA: TGTGCCACCGTCCCGGGACAGGGGTTTTTTAACTATGGCTACACCTTC; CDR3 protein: CATVPGQGFFNYGYTF
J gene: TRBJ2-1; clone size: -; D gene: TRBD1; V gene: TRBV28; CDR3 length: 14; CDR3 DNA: TGTGCCAGCAGCTCCGGGACAGGGACCAATGAGCAGTTCTTC; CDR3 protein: CASSSGTGTNEQFF
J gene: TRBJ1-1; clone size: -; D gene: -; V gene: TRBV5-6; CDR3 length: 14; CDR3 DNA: TGTGCCAGCAGCTTGGACTGGTTTAACACTGAAGCTTTCTTT; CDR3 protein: CASSLDWFNTEAFF
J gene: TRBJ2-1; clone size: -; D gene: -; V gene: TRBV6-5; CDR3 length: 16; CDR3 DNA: TGTGCCAGCAGTTACTCGAAAGGGGCGGGCTACAATGAGCAGTTCTTC; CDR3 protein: CASSYSKGAGYNEQFF
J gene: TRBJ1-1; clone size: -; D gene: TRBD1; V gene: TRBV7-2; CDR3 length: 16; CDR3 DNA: TGTGCCAGCAGGCAGGGACAGTTCCCCATGAACACTGAAGCTTTCTTT; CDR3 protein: CASRQGQFPMNTEAFF
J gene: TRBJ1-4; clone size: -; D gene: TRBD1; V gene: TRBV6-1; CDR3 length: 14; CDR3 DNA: TGTGCCAGCAGTGGACAGGGGTCTAATGAAAAACTGTTTTTT; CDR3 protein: CASSGQGSNEKLFF
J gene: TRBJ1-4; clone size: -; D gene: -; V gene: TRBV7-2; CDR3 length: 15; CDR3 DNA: TGTGCCAGCAGCTTAGCGTGGGGCGGTGGTGAAAAACTGTTTTTT; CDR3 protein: CASSLAWGGGEKLFF
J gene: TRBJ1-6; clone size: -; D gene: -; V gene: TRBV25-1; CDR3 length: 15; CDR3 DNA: TGTGCCAGCAGTGAGGAGCAGGGCCCTAATTCACCCCTCCACTTT; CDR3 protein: CASSEEQGPNSPLHF
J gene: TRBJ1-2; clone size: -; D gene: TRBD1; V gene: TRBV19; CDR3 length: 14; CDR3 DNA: TGTGCCAGTAGGAAAAAACAGGGGGGCGGTGGCTACACCTTC; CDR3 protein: CASRKKQGGGGYTF
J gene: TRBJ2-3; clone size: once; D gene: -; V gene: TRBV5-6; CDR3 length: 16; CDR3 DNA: TGTGCCAGCAGCTTTCCATCACAGGGAATGGGAAATACGCAGTATTTT; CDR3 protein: CASSFPSQGMGNTQYF
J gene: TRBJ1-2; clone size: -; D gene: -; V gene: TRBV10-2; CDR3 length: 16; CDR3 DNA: TGCGCCAGCAGTGAGTCGAGGACAGCGCCCTGGGATGGCTACACCTTC; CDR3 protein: CASSESRTAPWDGYTF
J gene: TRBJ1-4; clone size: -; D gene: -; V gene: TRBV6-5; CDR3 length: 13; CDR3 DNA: TGTGCCAGCAGTTCCGCGAATAATGAAAAACTGTTTTTT; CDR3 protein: CASSSANNEKLFF